These 32 T cell receptor beta chains were sequenced from one sample in a study of blood T cell repertoires in COVID-19. TCRdb's table, derived via immunoSEQ multiplex PCR, lists solely in-frame clones and lacks some. The sample shows 150,000 to 200,000 clones, 85% to 95% of them seen only once. The material sequenced was peripheral blood. The receptors were gathered from a woman aged 45-60 years with acute or convalescent COVID-19.

The chain combines TRBV7-3 with TRBJ2-1; 10 positions match TRBD1. The germline gives CDR1 SGHTA, CDR2 FQGTGA. The CDR3 contains 21 residues. J lost 6 bases, V lost 0 bases, and 20 bases had no gene match. The CDR3 loop is CASSLTTPHDRGPRSSNEQFF. DNA for the CDR3: TGTGCCAGCAGCTTAACGACTCCCCATGACAGGGGGCCCCGGTCGTCCAATGAGCAGTTCTTC. The full variable domain, completed using reference TRBV7-3 and TRBJ2-1, is GAGVSQTPSNKVTEKGKYVELRCDPISGHTALYWYRQSLGQGPEFLIYFQGTGAADDSGLPNDRFFAVRPEGSVSTLKIQRTERGDSAVYLCASSLTTPHDRGPRSSNEQFFGPGTRLTVL.

With respect to this clone: One end of the junction is discordant with germline, which a read error may explain. The rearrangement joins TRBV3-1 (or the pseudogene TRBV3-2) to TRBJ1-2; 7 nucleotides agree with TRBD1. Germline V gene lookup returns CDR1 LGHDT and CDR2 YNNKEL (reference sequence). This CDR3 contains 16 residues. CDR3 bases: TGTGTCAGCAGCCAAGCTAATACAGGGGAGAACTATGGCTACACCTTC. Residues: CVSSQANTGENYGYTF.

This clone has a single count. The junction departs from the called germline gene at one end, perhaps through a read error. The chain couples TRBV14 to TRBJ1-4; unclear D gene. CDR3 length: 16 amino acids. Germline lookup yields CDR1 SGHDN and CDR2 FVKESK. This CDR3 is CASSQDDPGSNEKLFF. DNA for the CDR3: TGTGCCAGCAGCCAAGACGATCCAGGTTCTAACGAAAAACTGTTTTTT.

The chain links TRBV7-3 to TRBJ2-3; possible D gene TRBD2, 6 bases. Trimming took off 5 bases at V and 2 bases at J, with 17 bases between the two ends. This CDR3 contains 16 residues. Looked up from germline, CDR1 is SGHTA and CDR2 is FQGTGA. CDR3 coding DNA: TGTGCCAGCAGCCTCCGTGGGGGACTCAACACAGATACGCAGTATTTT. It encodes CASSLRGGLNTDTQYF.

This rearrangement joins TRBV11-1 to TRBJ2-7, with TRBD1 matching 7 bases. In germline, CDR1 is SGHAT, CDR2 FQDESV (reference sequence). This CDR3 spans 17 amino acids. Unmatched junction bases numbered 10, after V lost 0 bases and J lost 2 bases. CDR3 in DNA: TGTGCCAGCAGCTTAGCTCTTCCGGGACAGACTACCTACGAGCAGTACTTC. Protein: CASSLALPGQTTYEQYF.

In this sample, this clone turned up once. The chain is built from TRBV5-1 and TRBJ2-7; 7 bases align to TRBD1. From germline, CDR1 is SGHRS and CDR2 YFSETQ. This CDR3 is built from 13 residues. The ends lost 4 bases at V and 5 bases at J; junction bases unmatched: 6. The DNA of the CDR3 is TGCGCCAGCAGCCCCTGGACAGGAAACGAGCAGTACTTC. This translates into CASSPWTGNEQYF.

CDR3 sequence reads: CASRDLAGGYEQYF. In DNA form, the CDR3 reads TGTGCCAGCAGGGACCTAGCGGGAGGTTACGAGCAGTACTTC. The genes are TRBV11-2 and TRBJ2-7; 11 nucleotides match TRBD2. Germline V gene lookup returns CDR1 SGHAT and CDR2 FQNNGV. The CDR3 extends over 14 amino acids. J was trimmed by 4 bases and V by 6 bases; bases with no gene match: 5.

The chain joins TRBV7-8 to TRBJ2-7; 8 nucleotides line up with TRBD1. The V gene end was trimmed by 3 bases and the J gene end by 2 bases; junction bases not matched to a gene: 6. The CDR3 extends over 15 amino acids. Germline V gives CDR1 SGHVS, CDR2 FQNEAQ. The CDR3 here is CASSFGQGGAYEQYF. CDR3 DNA sequence: TGTGCCAGCAGCTTTGGACAGGGAGGAGCCTACGAGCAGTACTTC.

V usage is TRBV6-5 and J usage is TRBJ2-3; D is perhaps TRBD2 (6 bases). Germline V gene data show CDR1 as MNHEY and CDR2 as SVGAGI. This CDR3 comprises 14 residues. Trimming took 3 bases from V and 2 from J, leaving 9 bases between them. The CDR3 loop is CASSYMGLTDTQYF. The CDR3 DNA reads as TGTGCCAGCAGTTATATGGGACTCACAGATACGCAGTATTTT.

This sequence joins TRBV18 and TRBJ2-3, with a possible D match to TRBD2 (5 bases). Trimming stripped 4 bases from V and 4 bases from J, with 12 bases between. The CDR3 sequence is 14 residues long. The germline V gene encodes CDR1 KGHSH and CDR2 LQKENI. CDR3 in DNA: TGTGCCAGCTCACAGTCCGGGATTTCAGATACGCAGTATTTT. Encoded protein: CASSQSGISDTQYF.

This clone is a singleton in its sample. The CDR3 bases are TGTGCCAGTAATCGCCAGGGCACAGATACGCAGTATTTT. As protein: CASNRQGTDTQYF. The chain has TRBV19 and TRBJ2-3; D not certain. This CDR3 contains 13 residues. Germline V gene sequence: CDR1 LNHDA, CDR2 SQIVND (reference sequence). The V and J ends lost 7 bases and 1 base respectively, with 9 bases between them.

V gene TRBV25-1 combines with J gene TRBJ2-6; D is perhaps TRBD1 (6 bases). Germline lookup yields CDR1 MGHDK and CDR2 SYGVNS. This CDR3 is 17 amino acids long. V was clipped by 4 bases and J by 4 bases, with 17 bases between them. CDR3 nucleotides: TGTGCCAGCAGTGCCTCAACAGGGCAGACGGGGGCCAACGTCCTGACTTTC. Its protein product is CASSASTGQTGANVLTF.

The chain couples TRBV27 to TRBJ1-1; D is possibly TRBD1 (6 bases). Germline V gene data show CDR1 as MNHEY and CDR2 as SMNVEV (reference sequence). This CDR3 contains 18 residues. Between the trimmed V and J ends, which lost 3 bases and 3 bases, there was a span of 23 bases. The CDR3 DNA is TGTGCCAGCAGTTTGGCATTCGACAGGACCTTAGGGGACACTGAAGCTTTCTTT. Translated: CASSLAFDRTLGDTEAFF.

This rearrangement joins TRBV28 to TRBJ2-7, with 7 bases identical to TRBD1. The germline V gene has CDR1 MDHEN and CDR2 SYDVKM. CDR3 length: 14 residues. Trimming removed 6 bases from V and 3 bases from J; junction bases left unmatched: 8. The CDR3 DNA follows: TGTGCCAGCAGCCGACAGGGTATTTTCTACGAGCAGTACTTC. It specifies CASSRQGIFYEQYF.

The rearrangement uses TRBV15 and TRBJ1-4; 9 bases align to TRBD1. V gave up 5 bases and J gave up 6 bases; unmatched junction bases: 4. Germline CDR1 is LNHNV and CDR2 is YYDKDF (reference sequence). The length of the CDR3 is 14 residues. CDR3 sequence (DNA): TGTGCCACCAGCCCTCGACAGGGGGATGAAAAACTGTTTTTT. This gives the protein CATSPRQGDEKLFF.

V gene TRBV7-3 combines with J gene TRBJ2-3; TRBD2 matches at 8 bases. The trim removed 2 bases at V and 2 bases at J, leaving 12 bases unmatched. In germline, CDR1 is SGHTA, CDR2 FQGTGA. The length of the CDR3 is 18 residues. In DNA, the CDR3 is TGTGCCAGCAGCTTACCCGCCAAGCGGGAGTTGTTCACAGATACGCAGTATTTT. Its protein product is CASSLPAKRELFTDTQYF. Variable domain in full (rest from reference TRBV7-3 and TRBJ2-3): GAGVSQTPSNKVTEKGKYVELRCDPISGHTALYWYRQSLGQGPEFLIYFQGTGAADDSGLPNDRFFAVRPEGSVSTLKIQRTERGDSAVYLCASSLPAKRELFTDTQYFGPGTRLTVL.

The chain couples TRBV2 to TRBJ1-1, with D hard to call. From germline, CDR1 is SNHLY and CDR2 FYNNEI. The CDR3 is 14 residues long. V dropped 4 bases and J dropped 1 base, with 10 bases sitting between them. The DNA of the CDR3 is TGTGCCAGCAGTGGTCTGGGAGGGAACACTGAAGCTTTCTTT. This codes for CASSGLGGNTEAFF.

The chain uses TRBV6-1 and TRBJ2-3; no definite D call. Per the germline V gene, CDR1 is MNHNS and CDR2 is SASEGT. CDR3 length equals 13 residues. Between the trimmed V and J ends, which lost 0 bases and 5 bases, there was a span of 6 bases. The CDR3 sequence is CASSEARRDTQYF. The CDR3 nucleotides read TGTGCCAGCAGTGAAGCGCGGAGAGATACGCAGTATTTT.

J is TRBJ1-3 and V is TRBV18; 7 bases match TRBD1. With 4 bases clipped from V and 0 bases from J, the junction kept 9 bases outside the gene matches. Germline V gene lookup returns CDR1 KGHSH and CDR2 LQKENI. The CDR3 consists of 17 residues. DNA of the CDR3: TGTGCCAGCTCACTTACCGGGGACAGAAGCTCTGGAAACACCATATATTTT. It encodes CASSLTGDRSSGNTIYF.

This chain links TRBV24-1 with TRBJ2-1; D may be TRBD2 (6 bases). This CDR3 is built from 14 residues. V dropped 5 bases and J dropped 4 bases, with 11 bases sitting between them. The germline CDR1 and CDR2 sequences are KGHDR and SFDVKD. The DNA of the CDR3 is TGTGCCACCAGTGGTGCGGGGTCGTACAATGAGCAGTTCTTC. Its translation: CATSGAGSYNEQFF.

The chain joins TRBV25-1 to TRBJ1-4; the match to TRBD1 covers 7 bases. The V segment lost 4 bases and the J segment 8 bases; nucleotides outside the gene matches: 13. In germline, CDR1 is MGHDK, CDR2 SYGVNS. The CDR3 is made up of 16 amino acids. CDR3: CASSGLGGQEVEKLFF. The CDR3 DNA sequence: TGTGCCAGCAGTGGACTCGGAGGACAGGAGGTCGAAAAACTGTTTTTT.

The V gene is TRBV4-1, the J gene TRBJ2-7; D perhaps matches TRBD1 (5 bases). This CDR3 is built from 13 residues. Germline loops: CDR1 MGHRA, CDR2 YSYEKL. V lost 4 bases to trimming and J lost 6 bases, with 13 bases between them. The CDR3 sequence is CASSPDWGFEQYF. In DNA, the CDR3 is TGCGCCAGCAGCCCTGACTGGGGCTTCGAGCAGTACTTC.

The genes are TRBV4-1 and TRBJ1-1; the match to TRBD1 covers 9 bases. Germline V gene sequence: CDR1 MGHRA, CDR2 YSYEKL. This CDR3 is 15 amino acids long. V lost 3 bases and J lost 5; bases outside the gene matches: 7. Here the CDR3 DNA reads TGCGCCAGCAGCCATCTACAGGGGGCAGGGACTGAAGCTTTCTTT. Residues: CASSHLQGAGTEAFF.

The J gene is TRBJ2-3, the V gene TRBV6-2 or TRBV6-3, with TRBD2 matching over 11 bases. Trimming took 4 bases from V and 5 from J; bases not matched to a gene: 8. The CDR3 sequence is 16 residues long. Germline V gene lookup returns CDR1 MNHEY and CDR2 SVGEGT. CDR3 amino acids: CASSWETSGNIDTQYF. CDR3 in DNA: TGTGCCAGCAGTTGGGAGACTAGCGGGAATATAGATACGCAGTATTTT.

The J gene is TRBJ2-3, the V gene TRBV12-5; 12 positions agree with TRBD2. Germline V CDR1 and CDR2: LGHNT, FRNRAP. Germline trimming cut 6 bases from V and 5 bases from J; bases unmatched to any gene: 3. This CDR3 comprises 14 residues. CDR3 in DNA: TGTGCTAGTGGGACTAGCGGGGGTCAAGATACGCAGTATTTT. It codes for CASGTSGGQDTQYF.

This clone was counted only a few times. V is TRBV7-2 and J is TRBJ2-5; 8 nucleotides match TRBD2. Trimming cost V 5 bases and J 1 base; bases outside gene matches: 18. CDR3 length: 19 residues. Germline CDR1 SGHTA, CDR2 FQGNSA. The CDR3 reads CASSLVVRGRSGVQETQYF. The CDR3 coding sequence is TGTGCCAGCAGCCTAGTAGTTAGGGGTCGTAGCGGGGTCCAAGAGACCCAGTACTTC.

This clone showed up just once. V gene TRBV27 combines with J gene TRBJ2-7, with 10 bases that match TRBD1. This CDR3 is 14 amino acids long. The V segment lost 9 bases and the J segment 1 base; nucleotides outside the gene matches: 6. Looked up from germline, CDR1 is MNHEY and CDR2 is SMNVEV (reference sequence). The CDR3 protein is CARPTGGGSYEQYF. The CDR3 DNA reads TGTGCCAGGCCGACAGGGGGCGGTTCCTACGAGCAGTACTTC.

The chain is built from TRBV6-2 or TRBV6-3 and TRBJ2-2, with D tentatively TRBD2 (5 bases). Deletions cut 4 bases from V and 7 bases from J, with 10 bases between. Germline CDR1 is MNHEY and CDR2 is SVGEGT. The CDR3 totals 13 residues. CDR3 residues: CASSWAGFGELFF. The DNA for the CDR3 is TGTGCCAGCAGTTGGGCGGGTTTCGGGGAGCTGTTTTTT.

This chain connects TRBV19 to TRBJ1-2, with TRBD1 matching over 7 bases. The junction had 23 bases not matched to a gene; V was cut back by 9 bases and J by 4 bases. Per germline, CDR1 LNHDA and CDR2 SQIVND (reference sequence). The CDR3 runs to 18 residues. The CDR3 loop reads CASRGEVSIRGAAYGYTF. As DNA, the CDR3 is TGTGCCAGCAGGGGGGAGGTGTCAATTCGAGGAGCAGCCTATGGCTACACCTTC. Based on the CDR3 plus reference TRBV19 and TRBJ1-2, the full variable domain is DGGITQSPKYLFRKEGQNVTLSCEQNLNHDAMYWYRQDPGQGLRLIYYSQIVNDFQKGDIAEGYSVSREKKESFPLTVTSAQKNPTAFYLCASRGEVSIRGAAYGYTFGSGTRLTVV.

V and J are TRBV12-3 or TRBV12-4 and TRBJ2-7; D not resolved. V lost 6 bases to trimming and J lost 5 bases, with 14 bases between them. The CDR3 totals 13 residues. CDR3 protein: CASSPSTLDEQYF. The CDR3 nucleotides are TGTGCCAGCAGCCCCTCGACGCTAGACGAGCAGTACTTC.

This clone was detected once. V usage is TRBV3-1 (or the pseudogene TRBV3-2) and J usage is TRBJ2-1, with 8 bases fitting TRBD2. Germline loops: CDR1 LGHDT, CDR2 YNNKEL (reference sequence). V gave up 0 bases and J gave up 2 bases; unmatched junction bases: 6. The CDR3 is 17 amino acids. CDR3 sequence: CASSQDWTSLTYNEQFF. The CDR3 region has the DNA TGTGCCAGCAGCCAAGATTGGACTAGCCTTACCTACAATGAGCAGTTCTTC.

This clone came up once. The chain is built from TRBV14 and TRBJ2-7, with a possible D match to TRBD1 (5 bases). Deletions cut 1 base from V and 3 bases from J, with 13 bases between. CDR3 length: 15 amino acids. The germline CDR1 and CDR2 sequences are SGHDN and FVKESK. CDR3 amino acids: CASSQAWGAGYEQYF. The CDR3 nucleotides are TGTGCCAGCAGCCAAGCCTGGGGCGCAGGCTACGAGCAGTACTTC.